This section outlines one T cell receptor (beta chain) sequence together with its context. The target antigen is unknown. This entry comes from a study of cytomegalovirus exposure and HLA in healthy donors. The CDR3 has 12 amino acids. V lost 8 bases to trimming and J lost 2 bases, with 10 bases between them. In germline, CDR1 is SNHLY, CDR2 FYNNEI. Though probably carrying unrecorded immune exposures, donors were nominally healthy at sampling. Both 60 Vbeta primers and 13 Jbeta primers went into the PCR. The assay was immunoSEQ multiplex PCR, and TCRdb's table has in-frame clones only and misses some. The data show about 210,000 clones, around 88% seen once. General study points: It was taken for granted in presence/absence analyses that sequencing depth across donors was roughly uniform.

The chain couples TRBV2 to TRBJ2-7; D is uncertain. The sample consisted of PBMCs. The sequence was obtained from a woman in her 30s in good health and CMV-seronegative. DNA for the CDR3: TGTGCCAGCGTAAACCGGGCCTACGAGCAGTACTTC. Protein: CASVNRAYEQYF.